Each of the 29 T cell receptor beta chains below was sequenced from the same sample in a study of a mutant IDH1 vaccine in newly diagnosed glioma (dated by TCRdb to 2020 to 2022). Their cognate antigens are unknown. Libraries were made using the immunoSEQ multiplex PCR assay. TCRdb limited this immuneACCESS table to in-frame rearrangements with V and J called. A share of clones is missing; checked studies link under half to unresolved V genes, and the rest is unexplained. The sample contains 50,000 to 65,000 clones, 90% to 95% of them found a single time. The top ten clonotypes cover under 2.5% of the sample. The sample's time point label, decoded: week 11, during vaccination. Each vaccine dose was 300 ug of a 20-mer mutant IDH1 peptide in Montanide, given subcutaneously with topical imiquimod. The specimen was PBMCs, collected from a glioma patient whose treatment included an IDH1 peptide vaccine. These receptor sequences come from a man in his fifties with glioma.

The CDR3 DNA sequence: TGTGCCAGCAGCTTGTCGGGACACCTCTCCTACAATGAGCAGTTCTTC. Translation gives CASSLSGHLSYNEQFF. The chain couples TRBV5-4 to TRBJ2-1, with D maybe TRBD1 (6 bases). The CDR3 spans 16 residues. Trimming left V 1 base short and J 0 bases short, with 11 bases between. Germline CDR1 SGHNT, CDR2 YYREEE (reference sequence).

This clone was picked up one time. The chain is built from TRBV18 and TRBJ2-5; 8 bases map to TRBD1. The V and J ends lost 1 base and 3 bases, in that order; junction bases with no gene match: 4. The germline gives CDR1 KGHSH, CDR2 LQKENI. The CDR3 is 15 residues long. The CDR3 sequence: CASSPQQGAEETQYF. The CDR3 bases are TGTGCCAGCTCACCACAGCAGGGGGCTGAAGAGACCCAGTACTTC.

The gene calls are TRBV15 and TRBJ2-5, with 8 nucleotides matching TRBD1. Germline V gives CDR1 LNHNV, CDR2 YYDKDF (reference sequence). J lost 4 bases, V lost 1 base, and 8 bases had no gene match. CDR3 length: 16 amino acids. As DNA, the CDR3 is TGTGCCACCAGCAGAGGAGACAGGGGATGGGGAGAGACCCAGTACTTC. It specifies CATSRGDRGWGETQYF.

The chain couples TRBV15 to TRBJ2-2, with D tentatively TRBD2 (6 bases). The germline CDR1 and CDR2 sequences are LNHNV and YYDKDF (reference sequence). This CDR3 has 14 amino acids. Trimming pared 8 bases from V and 1 base from J, leaving 11 bases between. CDR3 in amino acids: CATGPAGNTGELFF. In DNA form, the CDR3 reads TGTGCCACCGGGCCAGCGGGGAACACCGGGGAGCTGTTTTTT.

There are a few counts of this clone. The chain links TRBV19 to TRBJ2-2; D not resolved. The CDR3 runs 13 residues. The germline CDR1 and CDR2 sequences are LNHDA and SQIVND (reference sequence). Between the trimmed V and J ends, which lost 7 bases and 1 base, there was a span of 7 bases. The CDR3: CASKIGNTGELFF. The CDR3 region has the DNA TGTGCCAGTAAAATCGGGAACACCGGGGAGCTGTTTTTT.

Only a few counts were recorded for this clone. This chain connects TRBV19 to TRBJ1-6, with 7 bases aligning to TRBD1. Per germline, CDR1 LNHDA and CDR2 SQIVND (reference sequence). The CDR3 spans 16 residues. J gave up 6 bases and V 5 bases, and 10 bases lay outside the gene matches. CDR3 loop: CASSLSGQSVNSPLHF. The CDR3 bases are TGTGCCAGTAGTCTTTCGGGACAGTCAGTTAATTCACCCCTCCACTTT. The whole variable domain, filled in from reference TRBV19 and TRBJ1-6, reads DGGITQSPKYLFRKEGQNVTLSCEQNLNHDAMYWYRQDPGQGLRLIYYSQIVNDFQKGDIAEGYSVSREKKESFPLTVTSAQKNPTAFYLCASSLSGQSVNSPLHFGNGTRLTVT.

CDR3 bases: TGTGCCAGTAGAGAGGCTCTAACCCTCACAGATACGCAGTATTTT. Protein: CASREALTLTDTQYF. The rearrangement joins TRBV19 to TRBJ2-3; D unclear. The length of the CDR3 is 15 residues. The germline V gene has CDR1 LNHDA and CDR2 SQIVND (reference sequence). V was clipped by 6 bases and J by 2 bases, with 15 bases between them. The full variable domain, rest sourced from reference TRBV19 and TRBJ2-3, is DGGITQSPKYLFRKEGQNVTLSCEQNLNHDAMYWYRQDPGQGLRLIYYSQIVNDFQKGDIAEGYSVSREKKESFPLTVTSAQKNPTAFYLCASREALTLTDTQYFGPGTRLTVL.

The chain carries TRBV19 and TRBJ1-2; D perhaps matches TRBD1 (6 bases). This CDR3 has 14 residues. Germline V lookup: CDR1 LNHDA, CDR2 SQIVND (reference sequence). The germline V and J ends were trimmed by 6 bases and 8 bases, with 19 bases remaining between them. The CDR3 bases are TGTGCCAGTAGCCCGTTAACAGGGACGCGGGGCTACACCTTC. Encoded protein: CASSPLTGTRGYTF.

The V and J genes are TRBV6-6 and TRBJ2-1; 10 nucleotides agree with TRBD1. The CDR3 is 14 residues long. CDR1 is MNHNY, CDR2 SVGAGI, per germline (reference sequence). J was trimmed by 10 bases and V by 6 bases; bases with no gene match: 9. The CDR3 is CASSGTGVTREQFF. Here the CDR3 DNA reads TGTGCCAGCAGCGGGACAGGGGTCACCCGCGAGCAGTTCTTC.

V usage is TRBV11-2 and J usage is TRBJ1-1, with D hard to call. Germline V gene lookup returns CDR1 SGHAT and CDR2 FQNNGV. Trimming removed 4 bases from V and 1 base from J, with 4 bases in between. The CDR3 length is 12 residues. The CDR3 DNA follows: TGTGCCAGCAGCTCGGAGAACACTGAAGCTTTCTTT. Amino acids: CASSSENTEAFF.

The chain recombines TRBV19 with TRBJ2-7, with 8 bases fitting TRBD2. This CDR3 comprises 13 residues. Germline V gene lookup returns CDR1 LNHDA and CDR2 SQIVND (reference sequence). V lost 6 bases to trimming and J lost 6 bases; unmatched junction nucleotides: 7. The CDR3 bases are TGTGCCAGTAGCGTGACTAGCGTTAGCGAGCAGTACTTC. Translating it yields CASSVTSVSEQYF.

In DNA form, the CDR3 reads TGTGCCAGCAGCGTAAGGTACAGCAGGTCCGAAGCTTTCTTT. Translating gives CASSVRYSRSEAFF. The chain has TRBV9 and TRBJ1-1; D is uncertain. Germline V gene data show CDR1 as SGDLS and CDR2 as YYNGEE. CDR3 size: 14 residues. V lost 1 base and J 8 bases, leaving 15 bases between the germline ends.

The chain has TRBV7-2 and TRBJ2-1, with 9 bases fitting TRBD2. The CDR3 has 17 residues. V shed 1 base, J shed 0 bases, and the junction held 4 bases outside the gene matches. Germline V gene sequence: CDR1 SGHTA, CDR2 FQGNSA. As DNA, the CDR3 is TGTGCCAGCAGCTTAGGCGGGACTAGCCGCTCCTACAATGAGCAGTTCTTC. Translated: CASSLGGTSRSYNEQFF.

The CDR3 bases are TGTGCCAGCAGCTTTATCGGCCAGGGTCTTGATACGCAGTATTTT. This translates into CASSFIGQGLDTQYF. The chain carries TRBV5-5 and TRBJ2-3, with D maybe TRBD1 (5 bases). This CDR3 region has 15 residues. The germline gives CDR1 SGHKS, CDR2 YYEKEE (reference sequence). V was pared by 2 bases and J by 6 bases, with 16 bases between.

On this clone: Different DNA sequences within this sample yield the same CDR3. The CDR3 DNA reads TGTGCCAGTAGTAGCGGGAGGGCTGGGGAGCAGTACTTC. Protein sequence: CASSSGRAGEQYF. The J gene is TRBJ2-7, the V gene TRBV19; 9 nucleotides match TRBD2. The V segment lost 4 bases and the J segment 7 bases; nucleotides outside the gene matches: 5. This CDR3 region has 13 residues. Germline CDR1 LNHDA, CDR2 SQIVND (reference sequence).

The chain links TRBV7-9 to TRBJ2-1; no clear D. Germline CDR1 SEHNR, CDR2 FQNEAQ (reference sequence). CDR3 length: 13 residues. V lost 4 bases and J lost 4, with 8 bases in between. In nucleotides, the CDR3 is TGTGCCAGCAGCTCGGACGGGTACAATGAGCAGTTCTTC. Translation: CASSSDGYNEQFF.

V is TRBV5-4 and J is TRBJ2-7; TRBD1 matches at 7 bases. Trimming cost V 4 bases and J 2 bases; bases outside gene matches: 6. Germline V lookup: CDR1 SGHNT, CDR2 YYREEE (reference sequence). The CDR3 is 14 residues long. CDR3 nucleotides: TGTGCCAGCAGCCCCCGGGACAGAGCCTACGAGCAGTACTTC. Protein product: CASSPRDRAYEQYF.

The rearrangement uses TRBV4-2 and TRBJ2-3; D ambiguous. CDR3 length: 17 residues. Germline V lookup: CDR1 LGHNA, CDR2 YNFKEQ. The ends were cut back, 0 bases at V and 3 bases at J, with 16 bases in the middle. The CDR3, as DNA: TGTGCCAGCAGCCAAGATCAGTTGCAGGATAGGACAGATACGCAGTATTTT. It codes for CASSQDQLQDRTDTQYF.

The chain carries TRBV28 and TRBJ2-5, with 7 bases that match TRBD1. Germline CDR1 reads MDHEN; CDR2 reads SYDVKM. Trimming cost V 5 bases and J 5 bases; bases outside gene matches: 5. The CDR3 covers 13 residues. The CDR3: CASSEGGTETQYF. CDR3 in DNA: TGTGCCAGCAGTGAAGGGGGCACGGAGACCCAGTACTTC. The full variable domain, rest sourced from reference TRBV28 and TRBJ2-5, is DVKVTQSSRYLVKRTGEKVFLECVQDMDHENMFWYRQDPGLGLRLIYFSYDVKMKEKGDIPEGYSVSREKKERFSLILESASTNQTSMYLCASSEGGTETQYFGPGTRLLVL.

The chain carries TRBV30 and TRBJ2-5; the D is unclear. V lost 2 bases and J 3 bases, leaving 4 bases between the germline ends. This CDR3 is 11 amino acids long. Germline V CDR1 and CDR2: GTSNPN, SVGIG (reference sequence). The CDR3 loop reads CAWSYEETQYF. CDR3 nucleotides: TGTGCCTGGAGTTACGAAGAGACCCAGTACTTC.

The rearrangement joins TRBV19 to TRBJ2-7, with D maybe TRBD1 (5 bases). V was cut by 3 bases and J by 3 bases, with 18 bases left in between. The CDR3 runs to 16 residues. Germline CDR1 is LNHDA and CDR2 is SQIVND (reference sequence). The CDR3 loop reads CASSISGARSIYEQYF. CDR3 bases: TGTGCCAGTAGTATTTCTGGGGCGCGGAGTATCTACGAGCAGTACTTC.

This clone was seen a single time. This chain connects TRBV6-4 to TRBJ1-5; no definite D call. Trimming took 5 bases from V and 6 from J, leaving 11 bases between them. The CDR3 runs to 13 residues. Germline V CDR1 and CDR2: MRHNA, SNTAGT. The CDR3 sequence is CASSLTEGQPQHF. CDR3 nucleotide sequence: TGTGCCAGCAGTCTTACTGAGGGTCAGCCCCAGCATTTT.

This chain links TRBV7-9 with TRBJ2-6; D unresolved. V was clipped by 1 base and J by 0 bases, with 7 bases between them. The CDR3 covers 16 residues. Germline CDR1 SEHNR, CDR2 FQNEAQ (reference sequence). The CDR3 spells CASSLVSVSGANVLTF. CDR3 DNA sequence: TGTGCCAGCAGCTTAGTCTCGGTCTCTGGGGCCAACGTCCTGACTTTC.

The V and J genes are TRBV13 and TRBJ1-4; D not resolved. The germline V and J ends were trimmed by 5 bases and 4 bases, with 14 bases remaining between them. The germline V gene encodes CDR1 PRHDT and CDR2 FYEKMQ (reference sequence). This CDR3 is 15 amino acids long. The CDR3 region has the DNA TGTGCCAGCAGCCCCTCTCCTGGCTTTAATGAAAAACTGTTTTTT. This gives the protein CASSPSPGFNEKLFF.

The rearrangement joins TRBV2 to TRBJ2-6, with D perhaps TRBD2 (6 bases). The germline gives CDR1 SNHLY, CDR2 FYNNEI. The CDR3 totals 16 residues. V was clipped by 8 bases and J by 1 base, with 15 bases between them. Here the CDR3 reads CASGRDFRSGANVLTF. Written as DNA, the CDR3 is TGTGCCAGCGGAAGGGACTTTCGATCTGGGGCCAACGTCCTGACTTTC. The variable domain in full, completed from reference TRBV2 and TRBJ2-6, reads EPEVTQTPSHQVTQMGQEVILRCVPISNHLYFYWYRQILGQKVEFLVSFYNNEISEKSEIFDDQFSVERPDGSNFTLKIRSTKLEDSAMYFCASGRDFRSGANVLTFGAGSRLTVL.

The J gene is TRBJ1-5, the V gene TRBV6-6, with TRBD1 as a possible D gene (5 bases). The germline V gene encodes CDR1 MNHNY and CDR2 SVGAGI (reference sequence). V shed 7 bases and J shed 4 bases, with 14 bases lying between them. The CDR3 has 14 residues. CDR3 DNA: TGTGCCAGCACCCCGGGGGGGTCAAATCAGCCCCAGCATTTT. It is translated as CASTPGGSNQPQHF.

This chain connects TRBV13 to TRBJ2-5, with D tentatively TRBD1 (6 bases). The V end lost 5 bases, the J end lost 1 base, and 14 bases lay between the germline ends. Germline assignment: CDR1 PRHDT and CDR2 FYEKMQ (reference sequence). The CDR3 length is 15 residues. CDR3 in DNA: TGTGCCAGCAGCCCAGTCAGGGGCCTCCAAGAGACCCAGTACTTC. It is translated as CASSPVRGLQETQYF.

This rearrangement joins TRBV28 to TRBJ1-5, with unresolved D. This CDR3 contains 12 residues. Trimming took 1 base from V and 10 from J, leaving 8 bases between them. Germline V gives CDR1 MDHEN, CDR2 SYDVKM. The CDR3: CASSLFGEPQHF. The CDR3 DNA follows: TGTGCCAGCAGTTTATTTGGGGAACCCCAGCATTTT.

The rearrangement uses TRBV4-1 and TRBJ2-1; D may match TRBD1 or TRBD2 (5 bases each). CDR1 and CDR2 (germline): MGHRA, YSYEKL. With 0 bases removed from V and 1 base from J, the gap between germline ends came to 16 bases. The CDR3 is made up of 18 amino acids. The CDR3 DNA reads as TGCGCCAGCAGCCAAGAGGGACCCGCCCGGTTGTCCTACAATGAGCAGTTCTTC. This codes for CASSQEGPARLSYNEQFF.